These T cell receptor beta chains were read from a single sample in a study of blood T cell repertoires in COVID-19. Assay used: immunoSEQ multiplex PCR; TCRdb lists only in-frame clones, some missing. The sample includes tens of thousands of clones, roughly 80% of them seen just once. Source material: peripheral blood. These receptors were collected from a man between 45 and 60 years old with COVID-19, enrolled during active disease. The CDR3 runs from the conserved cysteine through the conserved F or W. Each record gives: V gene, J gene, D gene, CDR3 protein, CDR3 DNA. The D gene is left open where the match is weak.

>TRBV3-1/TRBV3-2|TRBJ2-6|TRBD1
CASSQDGTGGKLLTF
TGTGCCAGCAGCCAAGACGGGACAGGGGGCAAACTCCTGACTTTC
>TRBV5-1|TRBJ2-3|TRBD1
CASSFRGQGAPDTQYF
TGCGCCAGCAGCTTCCGGGGACAGGGGGCGCCAGATACGCAGTATTTT
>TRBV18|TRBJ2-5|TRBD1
CASSPGQEETQYF
TGTGCCAGCTCACCAGGACAGGAAGAGACCCAGTACTTC
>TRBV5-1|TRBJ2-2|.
CASRPGQSGELFF
TGCGCCAGCAGGCCAGGGCAATCCGGGGAGCTGTTTTTT
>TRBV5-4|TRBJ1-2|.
CASRTPSFTYTF
TGTGCCAGCAGAACGCCCAGTTTCACCTACACCTTC
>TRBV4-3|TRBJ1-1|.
CASSPHRYTEAFF
TGCGCCAGCAGCCCCCACCGGTACACTGAAGCTTTCTTT
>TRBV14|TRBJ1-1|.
CASSQVENEAFF
TGTGCCAGCAGCCAAGTAGAAAATGAAGCTTTCTTT
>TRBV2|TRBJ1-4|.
CASREAQTNEKLFF
TGTGCCAGCAGGGAGGCACAGACTAATGAAAAACTGTTTTTT
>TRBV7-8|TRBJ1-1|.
CASSTQQDTEAFF
TGTGCCAGCAGCACTCAACAGGATACCGAAGCTTTCTTT
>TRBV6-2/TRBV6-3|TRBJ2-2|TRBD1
CASSLGTGGAGELFF
TGTGCCAGCAGCCTAGGGACAGGTGGGGCCGGGGAGCTGTTTTTT